The rows below give T cell receptor beta chains drawn from one sample of a study of T cells in Graves' hyperthyroidism and ophthalmopathy. TCRdb re-called the multiplex PCR reads with MiXCR, one entry per CDR3 protein. Of hundreds of thousands of distinct CDR3 sequences detected, under 25% appear once; the ten largest clones hold around a third. Material for sequencing was blood. The receptors derive from a man aged 30 to 39 with Graves' ophthalmopathy. CDR3s include the opening cysteine and the closing phenylalanine or tryptophan. Only some rows state a clone size, as once, few, many or a class for expanded clones.

j_gene	abundance	v_gene	CDR3aa
TRBJ2-7	few	TRBV7-9	CASSPPGTGGAYEQYF
TRBJ2-1	NA	TRBV12-3/TRBV12-4	CASSPRGKAYNEQFF
TRBJ2-6	NA	TRBV27	CASKGQETGANVLTF
TRBJ1-2	NA	TRBV5-8	CASSKAKYQVTSYTF
TRBJ2-5	NA	TRBV30	CAFRTGRTSGRKETQYF
TRBJ2-7	NA	TRBV29-1	CSATAAASGSYEQYF
TRBJ2-2	once	TRBV4-1	CASSQAAQGGPGELFF
TRBJ1-6	NA	TRBV4-2	CASSQAGEIHSPLHF
TRBJ2-7	NA	TRBV28	CASSTFRTGTYEQYF
NA	NA	TRBV20-1	CSARDIPTSRATDTQHF
TRBJ1-6	NA	TRBV4-2	CASSQGTDLHF
TRBJ2-1	NA	TRBV24-1	CVTSDQGLAGGTNEQFF
TRBJ2-7	NA	TRBV7-9	CASSLGEWEQYF
TRBJ2-3	NA	TRBV28	CASSSAGGEDTQYF
TRBJ2-2	few	TRBV6-5	CASSYSNGNTGELFF
TRBJ1-2	NA	TRBV29-1	CSVETGSNYGYTF
TRBJ2-5	many	TRBV20-1	CSATETAQETQYF
TRBJ2-7	many	TRBV28	CASSPQRGLILPYEQYF
TRBJ2-7	few	TRBV24-1	CATSDWTGYEQYF
TRBJ2-1	many	TRBV3-1	CASSQWTSGNRNEQFF
TRBJ2-5	few	TRBV6-2/TRBV6-3	CASSSSAGGQETQYF
TRBJ2-7	few	TRBV15	CATSGAWGGYEQYF
TRBJ1-1	NA	TRBV3-1	CASSKGDREGENTEAFF
TRBJ1-4	NA	TRBV28	CASSLGQAPEKLFF
TRBJ2-1	NA	TRBV6-1	CASSQTMGGHEQFF
TRBJ2-1	NA	TRBV5-1	CASSLAPAIFNEQFF
TRBJ1-4	NA	TRBV29-1	CSAGEAPEKLFF
TRBJ2-7	NA	TRBV20-1	CSAKGAGSYEQYF
TRBJ2-7	many	TRBV30	CAWSYRGLSYEQYF
TRBJ1-1	NA	TRBV20-1	CSAADAGDTEAFF
TRBJ2-7	few	TRBV5-1	CASSLDSFGRAVEKYF